The 13 T cell receptor beta chains below come from one sample, sequenced in a study of T cells in Graves' hyperthyroidism and ophthalmopathy (dated by TCRdb to the late 2010s). The library was made by multiplex PCR. Sequencing was carried out with an Illumina HiSeq 2000. Amplification of TCR beta CDR3 regions was carried out from RNA transcripts. The TCR CDR3 was subjected to a first round of RT-PCR using the HTBI primer set and the Qiagen OneStep RT-PCR kit. In TCRdb, the public reads were trimmed at Q25 with fastp and aligned with MiXCR, with productive beta chains retained. Rows merge per CDR3 protein into single entries with the most common DNA and genes. Recorded for this sample are around 490,000 distinct CDR3 sequences; around 20% of them occurred a single time. The ten most abundant clones make up 45% to 50% of the sample. The sample consisted of blood. These receptor sequences come from a man aged 40-50 years with Graves' ophthalmopathy.

In its sample, this clonotype was seen many times. The chain couples TRBV20-1 to TRBJ2-1, with 11 bases that match TRBD2. The V segment lost 0 bases and the J segment 8 bases; nucleotides outside the gene matches: 9. The germline V gene has CDR1 DFQATT and CDR2 SNEGSKA (reference sequence). The CDR3 runs 16 residues. CDR3 bases: TGCAGTGCTAGAGACTTTAGCGGGAGGGCCGTTTATGAGCAGTTCTTC. Encoded protein: CSARDFSGRAVYEQFF.

This clonotype was seen only once. A much larger clone sits a single nucleotide away, making a read error possible. This CDR3 reads CASTPPTSPYKQYF. As DNA, the CDR3 is TGTGCCAGCACTCCACCGACTAGCCCCTACAAGCAGTACTTC. The rearrangement joins TRBV2 to TRBJ2-7, with 7 positions matching TRBD2. CDR3 length equals 14 residues. CDR1 and CDR2 (germline): SNHLY, FYNNEI.

This clonotype was picked up many times. This chain uses TRBV20-1 with TRBJ2-5, with D perhaps matching TRBD2 (5 bases). The CDR3 has 12 residues. Germline V CDR1 and CDR2: DFQATT, SNEGSKA (reference sequence). V gave up 4 bases and J gave up 5 bases, with 11 bases separating them. This chain's CDR3 is CSATNWEETQYF. Here the CDR3 DNA reads TGCAGTGCTACCAATTGGGAGGAGACCCAGTACTTC.

This clonotype was recorded at least ten times. The chain links TRBV7-2 to TRBJ2-3; TRBD2 agrees at 9 bases. The germline gives CDR1 SGHTA, CDR2 FQGNSA. This CDR3 has 15 residues. The junction had 8 bases not matched to a gene; V was cut back by 6 bases and J by 4 bases. The CDR3 DNA sequence: TGTGCCAGCAGGTTTAGCGGGAGTACGGCAGATACGCAGTATTTT. Translation: CASRFSGSTADTQYF.

CDR3 sequence (DNA): TGTGCCAGCAGCTTGTTCGGGACTAGGACTAGCCCAGAGACCCAGTACTTC. Protein product: CASSLFGTRTSPETQYF. This sequence joins TRBV7-9 and TRBJ2-5; 8 bases are a match to TRBD2. Unmatched junction bases numbered 13, after V lost 3 bases and J lost 4 bases. There are 17 residues in the CDR3. Germline-derived CDR1 and CDR2 are SEHNR and FQNEAQ (reference sequence).

In regard to this clonotype: The germline gene is not matched at one end of the junction; a read error may be the cause. The chain links TRBV30 to TRBJ2-5; no definite D call. Germline assignment: CDR1 GTSNPN and CDR2 SVGIG (reference sequence). This CDR3 is 11 amino acids long. In DNA form, the CDR3 reads TGTGCCTGGAGTGTAGGGCAGGCCGAGGACTTC. Protein: CAWSVGQAEDF. Full variable domain (outside the CDR3, taken from reference TRBV30 and TRBJ2-5): SQTIHQWPATLVQPVGSPLSLECTVEGTSNPNLYWYRQAAGRGLQLLFYSVGIGQISSEVPQNLSASRPQDRQFILSSKKLLLSDSGFYLCAWSVGQAEDFGPGTRLLVL.

This chain connects TRBV20-1 to TRBJ2-1; TRBD1 might be the D (5 bases). V shed 3 bases and J shed 4 bases, with 16 bases lying between them. The CDR3 spans 15 residues. Germline V gene sequence: CDR1 DFQATT, CDR2 SNEGSKA (reference sequence). CDR3 loop: CSASPSVDRYNEQFF. The CDR3 DNA reads as TGCAGTGCTAGCCCCAGTGTTGACAGATACAATGAGCAGTTCTTC.

This clonotype showed up many times. V gene TRBV3-1 combines with J gene TRBJ2-7; maybe TRBD1 (7 bases). The CDR3 runs 14 residues. Trimming took 4 bases from V and 6 from J, leaving 16 bases between them. Germline loops: CDR1 LGHDT, CDR2 YNNKEL (reference sequence). CDR3 protein: CASSPYNRGGEQYF. CDR3 coding DNA: TGTGCCAGCAGCCCCTACAACAGGGGAGGCGAGCAGTACTTC.

This clonotype has only a few counts. The chain is built from TRBV12-3 or TRBV12-4 and TRBJ1-6, with unresolved D. The CDR3 has 14 residues. Deletions cut 8 bases from V and 10 bases from J, with 18 bases between. The CDR3 DNA is TGTGCCAGCGCCCCCCGGGATGCTGGATCACCCCTCCACTTT. Protein: CASAPRDAGSPLHF.

The chain recombines TRBV4-1 with TRBJ1-3; no definite D call. Per germline, CDR1 MGHRA and CDR2 YSYEKL. V dropped 1 base and J dropped 0 bases, with 10 bases sitting between them. The CDR3 length is 16 residues. This CDR3 reads CASSQVRRGSGNTIYF. The CDR3 bases are TGCGCCAGCAGCCAAGTTCGCCGAGGCTCTGGAAACACCATATATTTT.

Comment on this clonotype: The junction differs from germline at one of its ends, possibly a read error. The J gene is TRBJ2-5, the V gene TRBV7-7; 7 bases are a match to TRBD1. Germline V gene lookup returns CDR1 SSHAT and CDR2 FNYEAQ (reference sequence). This CDR3 is built from 14 residues. The CDR3 loop reads CASSSQGVGETQYF. CDR3 DNA: TGTGCTAGCAGCTCGCAGGGGGTTGGAGAGACCCAGTACTTC.

V and J are TRBV11-2 and TRBJ2-2; 8 bases are a match to TRBD2. Per germline, CDR1 SGHAT and CDR2 FQNNGV. The CDR3 loop spans 15 amino acids. Germline trimming cut 4 bases from V and 3 bases from J; bases unmatched to any gene: 4. This chain's CDR3 is CASSSRTSHTGELFF. In nucleotides, the CDR3 is TGTGCCAGCAGCTCGAGGACTAGCCACACCGGGGAGCTGTTTTTT.

CDR3: CAWSHMAGNTIYF. DNA of the CDR3: TGTGCCTGGAGCCATATGGCAGGAAACACCATATATTTT. This chain connects TRBV30 to TRBJ1-3; D not resolved. The CDR3 length is 13 residues. V lost 3 bases and J 4 bases, leaving 10 bases between the germline ends. Germline V gene data show CDR1 as GTSNPN and CDR2 as SVGIG (reference sequence).